This T cell receptor (beta chain) was recorded in a study of blood T cell repertoires in COVID-19. On the study more broadly: From the United States, Italy and Spain came samples of acute and convalescent COVID-19. PBMCs, B-cell-depleted T cells, or T cells provided the cDNA or gDNA that made up the material.

Clones were sequenced by immunoSEQ multiplex PCR, and TCRdb holds only the in-frame ones, with some missing. The sample yields roughly 140,000 clones, 80% to 90% seen once. This receptor was obtained from a woman aged 45-60 years with acute or convalescent COVID-19. The specimen sequenced was peripheral blood.

The CDR3 DNA follows: TGTGCCAGCACCTATAATCAGGGCCAAGAGACCCAGTACTTC. Amino acid sequence: CASTYNQGQETQYF. The chain joins TRBV11-2 to TRBJ2-5; TRBD1 is a possible D gene (5 bases). This CDR3 region has 14 residues. From germline, CDR1 is SGHAT and CDR2 FQNNGV. The V gene lost 7 bases and the J gene lost 1 base, with 13 bases spanning the gap. Combining the CDR3 with reference TRBV11-2 and TRBJ2-5 gives the whole variable domain EAGVAQSPRYKIIEKRQSVAFWCNPISGHATLYWYQQILGQGPKLLIQFQNNGVVDDSQLPKDRFSAERLKGVDSTLKIQPAKLEDSAVYLCASTYNQGQETQYFGPGTRLLVL.